These 18 T cell receptor beta chains came from one sample sequenced in a study of cytomegalovirus exposure and HLA in healthy donors. The PCR used 60 Vbeta and 13 Jbeta primers. Measured with immunoSEQ multiplex PCR; TCRdb has only the in-frame clones, and not every one. The sample consists of about 220,000 clones, 60% to 80% of them appearing once. Material for sequencing was PBMCs. The receptors here all came from a male donor in good health and CMV-seronegative.

The rearrangement joins TRBV30 to TRBJ2-1; D is possibly TRBD1 (6 bases). Trimming took off 0 bases at V and 9 bases at J, with 9 bases between the two ends. CDR3 length: 12 residues. Germline V CDR1 and CDR2: GTSNPN, SVGIG (reference sequence). The CDR3 loop reads CAWSVLGAEQFF. CDR3 coding DNA: TGTGCCTGGAGTGTATTGGGGGCTGAGCAGTTCTTC.

This sequence joins TRBV4-2 and TRBJ2-7, with 9 bases lining up with TRBD1. Germline CDR1 reads LGHNA; CDR2 reads YNFKEQ. The V gene end was trimmed by 4 bases and the J gene end by 2 bases; junction bases not matched to a gene: 9. The length of the CDR3 is 16 residues. In DNA, the CDR3 is TGTGCCAGCAGCCGCCCACAGGGGGCGAGGGCCTACGAGCAGTACTTC. This sequence encodes CASSRPQGARAYEQYF.

The chain links TRBV7-8 to TRBJ2-7; a possible D gene is TRBD1 (5 bases). The V gene's germline CDR1 is SGHVS and CDR2 FQNEAQ. There are 14 residues in the CDR3. V was shortened by 5 bases and J by 0 bases, with 11 bases between the two germline ends. The CDR3 sequence: CASSPTELSYEQYF. DNA for the CDR3: TGTGCCAGCAGCCCGACAGAACTCTCCTACGAGCAGTACTTC.

This clone was seen ten or more times. This chain joins TRBV27 and TRBJ1-1; 8 bases fit TRBD1. Germline lookup yields CDR1 MNHEY and CDR2 SMNVEV (reference sequence). There are 14 residues in the CDR3. The junction had 15 bases not matched to a gene; V was cut back by 6 bases and J by 12 bases. The CDR3 region has the DNA TGTGCCAGCAGACCCCGGACAGGGTTGGGAGGTTCTTTCTTT. Translating it yields CASRPRTGLGGSFF.

The V call is TRBV7-9, the J call TRBJ2-7, with 8 bases aligning to TRBD2. Per the germline V gene, CDR1 is SEHNR and CDR2 is FQNEAQ (reference sequence). V was pared by 6 bases and J by 4 bases, with 5 bases of the junction left unmatched. The CDR3 covers 13 residues. The CDR3 is CASSPPGGYEQYF. DNA of the CDR3: TGTGCCAGCAGTCCGCCGGGAGGGTACGAGCAGTACTTC.

J is TRBJ2-3 and V is TRBV29-1; the D gene is possibly TRBD2 (6 bases). Trimming took off 3 bases at V and 1 base at J, with 8 bases between the two ends. From germline, CDR1 is SQVTM and CDR2 ANQGSEA. The CDR3 consists of 13 residues. The CDR3 nucleotides read TGCAGCGTTGAGGGGGGACGCACAGATACGCAGTATTTT. As protein: CSVEGGRTDTQYF.

The V call is TRBV4-1, the J call TRBJ2-7; no clear D. The germline V gene has CDR1 MGHRA and CDR2 YSYEKL. The V end was cut by 1 base, the J end by 2 bases, with 12 bases between. This CDR3 is built from 15 residues. CDR3 sequence: CASSQAASRAYEQYF. The CDR3, as DNA: TGCGCCAGCAGCCAAGCAGCGTCTCGGGCCTACGAGCAGTACTTC.

The CDR3 is CASSFTGDTEAFF. The CDR3 DNA reads as TGTGCCAGCAGTTTTACCGGGGACACTGAAGCTTTCTTT. V and J are TRBV27 and TRBJ1-1, with D unresolved. Germline V gene data show CDR1 as MNHEY and CDR2 as SMNVEV (reference sequence). Trimming stripped 3 bases from V and 3 bases from J, with 8 bases between. The CDR3 spans 13 residues.

The J gene is TRBJ1-2, the V gene TRBV27; a possible D gene is TRBD1 (5 bases). Per the germline V gene, CDR1 is MNHEY and CDR2 is SMNVEV (reference sequence). The CDR3 contains 15 residues. V dropped 2 bases and J dropped 2 bases, with 12 bases sitting between them. CDR3 region: CASSLVGLENYGYTF. For the CDR3, the DNA is TGTGCCAGCAGTTTAGTGGGGCTAGAGAACTATGGCTACACCTTC.

This clone was found once. The rearrangement joins TRBV7-6 to TRBJ2-7; 8 positions agree with TRBD2. The CDR3 is 15 amino acids. V shed 1 base and J 1 base; nucleotides not matched to a gene: 3. Germline lookup yields CDR1 SGHVS and CDR2 FNYEAQ. CDR3 sequence reads: CASSLEVAGSYEQYF. DNA of the CDR3: TGTGCCAGCAGCTTAGAGGTAGCGGGGTCCTACGAGCAGTACTTC.

This clone was observed a few times. CDR3: CAWSVQGRDEQYF. In DNA form, the CDR3 reads TGTGCCTGGAGTGTACAGGGAAGGGACGAGCAGTACTTC. The V and J genes are TRBV30 and TRBJ2-7; D possibly corresponds to TRBD1 (6 bases). The germline V gene encodes CDR1 GTSNPN and CDR2 SVGIG (reference sequence). CDR3 length equals 13 residues. The V and J ends lost 0 bases and 5 bases respectively, with 11 bases between them.

The chain recombines TRBV5-1 with TRBJ2-7, with a weak D call TRBD2 (5 bases). Trimming shortened V by 4 bases and J by 6 bases, and 14 bases separated the two germline ends. CDR1 is SGHRS and CDR2 is YFSETQ in the germline V gene. The length of the CDR3 is 13 residues. CDR3 DNA sequence: TGCGCCAGCAGCGCGGCGACTGGACTCGAGCAGTACTTC. This encodes CASSAATGLEQYF.

Here the CDR3 DNA reads TGCAGCGTTTCCCAGGGGGCAGGGACCGGGGAGCTGTTTTTT. Translated: CSVSQGAGTGELFF. The J gene is TRBJ2-2, the V gene TRBV29-1; 8 bases fit TRBD1. This CDR3 contains 14 residues. J gave up 5 bases and V 5 bases, and 7 bases lay outside the gene matches. Germline values: CDR1 SQVTM, CDR2 ANQGSEA.

The chain joins TRBV4-3 to TRBJ1-1; TRBD1 might be the D (6 bases). Germline values: CDR1 LGHNA, CDR2 YSLEER. With 4 bases removed from V and 3 bases from J, the gap between germline ends came to 15 bases. The CDR3 length is 15 residues. Written as DNA, the CDR3 is TGCGCCAGCAGCCGTCTCACAGGGAGCGACACTGAAGCTTTCTTT. Its translation is CASSRLTGSDTEAFF.

The chain joins TRBV5-4 to TRBJ1-5; 9 bases match TRBD1. CDR1 and CDR2 (germline): SGHNT, YYREEE (reference sequence). V shed 4 bases and J 4 bases; nucleotides not matched to a gene: 6. The length of the CDR3 is 15 residues. Written as DNA, the CDR3 is TGTGCCAGCAGCCGAGGGACAGGGCGGAATCAGCCCCAGCATTTT. This sequence encodes CASSRGTGRNQPQHF.

CDR3 loop: CASSPQTGAANYGYTF. DNA of the CDR3: TGTGCCAGCAGCCCCCAGACAGGGGCTGCTAACTATGGCTACACCTTC. The chain carries TRBV7-9 and TRBJ1-2, with TRBD1 matching over 8 bases. Looked up from germline, CDR1 is SEHNR and CDR2 is FQNEAQ (reference sequence). The ends lost 5 bases at V and 0 bases at J; junction bases unmatched: 8. This CDR3 region has 16 residues.

The chain uses TRBV9 and TRBJ2-2; TRBD1 agrees at 7 bases. V was clipped by 4 bases and J by 1 base; unmatched bases: 7. Germline assignment: CDR1 SGDLS and CDR2 YYNGEE. The CDR3 has 16 amino acids. CDR3 in DNA: TGTGCCAGCAGCTTTTTGGGACAGATGAACACCGGGGAGCTGTTTTTT. This encodes CASSFLGQMNTGELFF.

The CDR3 region has the DNA TGTGCCAGCAGCCGGGGGACAGGCTCCTACGAGCAGTACTTC. It encodes CASSRGTGSYEQYF. This chain connects TRBV7-6 to TRBJ2-7; the match to TRBD1 covers 8 bases. The CDR3 length is 14 residues. V was clipped by 5 bases and J by 0 bases; unmatched bases: 3. Germline loops: CDR1 SGHVS, CDR2 FNYEAQ. Full variable domain (remainder filled in from reference TRBV7-6 and TRBJ2-7): GAGVSQSPRYKVTKRGQDVALRCDPISGHVSLYWYRQALGQGPEFLTYFNYEAQQDKSGLPNDRFSAERPEGSISTLTIQRTEQRDSAMYRCASSRGTGSYEQYFGPGTRLTVT.